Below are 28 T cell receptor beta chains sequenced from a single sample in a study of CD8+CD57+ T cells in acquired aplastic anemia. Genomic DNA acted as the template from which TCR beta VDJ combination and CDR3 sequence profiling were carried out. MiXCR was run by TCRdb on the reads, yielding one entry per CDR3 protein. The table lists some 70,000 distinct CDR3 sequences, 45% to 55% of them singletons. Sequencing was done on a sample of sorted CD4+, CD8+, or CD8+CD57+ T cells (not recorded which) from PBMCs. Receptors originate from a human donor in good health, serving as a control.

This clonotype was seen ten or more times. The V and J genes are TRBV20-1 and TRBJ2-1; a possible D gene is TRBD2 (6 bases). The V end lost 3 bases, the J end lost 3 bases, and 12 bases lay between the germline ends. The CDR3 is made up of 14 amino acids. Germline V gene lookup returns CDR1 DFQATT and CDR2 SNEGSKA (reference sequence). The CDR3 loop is CSARGGWGYNEQFF. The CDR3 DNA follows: TGCAGTGCTAGGGGAGGCTGGGGCTACAATGAGCAGTTCTTC.

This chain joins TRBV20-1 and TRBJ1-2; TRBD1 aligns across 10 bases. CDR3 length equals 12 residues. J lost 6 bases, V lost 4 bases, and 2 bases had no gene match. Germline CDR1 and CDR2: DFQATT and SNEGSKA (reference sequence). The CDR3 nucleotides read TGCAGTGCTATTGGGACAGGGGATGGCTACACCTTC. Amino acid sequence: CSAIGTGDGYTF.

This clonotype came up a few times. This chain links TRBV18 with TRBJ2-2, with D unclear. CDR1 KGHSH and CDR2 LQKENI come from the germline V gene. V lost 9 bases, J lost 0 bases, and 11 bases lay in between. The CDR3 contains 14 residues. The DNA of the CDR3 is TGTGCCAGTCTTCCTTCTACGAACACCGGGGAGCTGTTTTTT. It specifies CASLPSTNTGELFF.

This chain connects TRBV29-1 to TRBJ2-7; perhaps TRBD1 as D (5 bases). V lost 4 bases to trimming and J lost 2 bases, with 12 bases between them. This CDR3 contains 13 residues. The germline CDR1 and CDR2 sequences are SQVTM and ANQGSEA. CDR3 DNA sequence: TGCAGCGTTGCTGTCCAGGGCCCCTACGAGCAGTACTTC. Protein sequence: CSVAVQGPYEQYF.

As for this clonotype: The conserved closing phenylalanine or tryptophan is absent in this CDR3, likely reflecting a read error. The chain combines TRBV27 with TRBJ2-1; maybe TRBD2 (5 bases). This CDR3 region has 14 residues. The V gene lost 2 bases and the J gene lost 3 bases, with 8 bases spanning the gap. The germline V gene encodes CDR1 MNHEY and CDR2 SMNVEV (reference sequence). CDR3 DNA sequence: TGTGCCAGCAGTTTAACTAGTAACTACAATGAGCAGTTCCTC. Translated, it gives CASSLTSNYNEQFL.

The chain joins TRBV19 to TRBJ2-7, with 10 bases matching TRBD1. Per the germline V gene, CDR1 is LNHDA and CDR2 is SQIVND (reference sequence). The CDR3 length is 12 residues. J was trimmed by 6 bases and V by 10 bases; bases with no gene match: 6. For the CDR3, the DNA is TGTGCCACACGACAGGGGGCCTCCGAGCAGTACTTC. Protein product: CATRQGASEQYF.

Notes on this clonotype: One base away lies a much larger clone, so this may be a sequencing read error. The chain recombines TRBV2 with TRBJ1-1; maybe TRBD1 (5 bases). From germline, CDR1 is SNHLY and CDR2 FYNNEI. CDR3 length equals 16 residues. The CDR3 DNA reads TGTGCCAGCAGGACTTCCAGGGAACCCTGGGCCACTGAAGCTTCCTTT. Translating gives CASRTSREPWATEASF.

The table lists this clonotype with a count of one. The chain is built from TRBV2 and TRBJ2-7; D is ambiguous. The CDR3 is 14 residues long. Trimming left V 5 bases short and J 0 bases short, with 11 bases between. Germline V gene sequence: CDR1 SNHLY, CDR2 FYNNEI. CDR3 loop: CASSPRFSSYEQYF. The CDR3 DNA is TGTGCCAGCAGTCCCCGTTTCAGCTCCTACGAGCAGTACTTC.

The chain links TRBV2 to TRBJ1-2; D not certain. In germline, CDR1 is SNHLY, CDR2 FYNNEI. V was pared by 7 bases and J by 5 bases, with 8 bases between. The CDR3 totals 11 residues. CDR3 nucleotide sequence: TGTGCCAGCAAGGCGGAGTATGGCTACACCTTC. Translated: CASKAEYGYTF.

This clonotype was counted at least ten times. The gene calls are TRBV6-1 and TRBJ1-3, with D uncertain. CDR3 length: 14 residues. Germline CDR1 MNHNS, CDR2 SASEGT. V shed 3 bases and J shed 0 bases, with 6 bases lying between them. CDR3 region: CASSEGFSGNTIYF. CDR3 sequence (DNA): TGTGCCAGCAGTGAGGGGTTCTCTGGAAACACCATATATTTT.

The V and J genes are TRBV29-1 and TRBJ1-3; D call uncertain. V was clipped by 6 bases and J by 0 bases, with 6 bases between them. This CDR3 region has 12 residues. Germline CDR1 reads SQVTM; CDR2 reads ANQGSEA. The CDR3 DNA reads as TGCAGCGTCCGGCTCTCTGGAAACACCATATATTTT. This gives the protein CSVRLSGNTIYF.

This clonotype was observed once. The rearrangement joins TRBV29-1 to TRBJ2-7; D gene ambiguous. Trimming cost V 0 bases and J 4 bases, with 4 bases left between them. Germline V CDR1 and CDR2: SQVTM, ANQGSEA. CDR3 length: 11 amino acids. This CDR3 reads CSVEDRYEQYF. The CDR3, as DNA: TGCAGCGTTGAAGACAGGTACGAGCAGTACTTC.

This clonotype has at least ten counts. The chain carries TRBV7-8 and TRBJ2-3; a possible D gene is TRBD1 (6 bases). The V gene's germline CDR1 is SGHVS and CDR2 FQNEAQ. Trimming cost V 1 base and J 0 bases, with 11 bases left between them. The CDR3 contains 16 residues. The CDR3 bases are TGTGCCAGCAGCTTAGGTCAGGGGTGGAGCACAGATACGCAGTATTTT. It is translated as CASSLGQGWSTDTQYF.

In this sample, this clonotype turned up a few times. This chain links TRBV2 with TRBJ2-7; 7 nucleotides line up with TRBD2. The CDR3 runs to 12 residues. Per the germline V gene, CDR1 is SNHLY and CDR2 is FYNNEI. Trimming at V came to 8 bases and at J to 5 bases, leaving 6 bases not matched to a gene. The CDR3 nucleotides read TGTGCCAGCCGGGGGAGGGGAAACGAGCAGTACTTC. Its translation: CASRGRGNEQYF.

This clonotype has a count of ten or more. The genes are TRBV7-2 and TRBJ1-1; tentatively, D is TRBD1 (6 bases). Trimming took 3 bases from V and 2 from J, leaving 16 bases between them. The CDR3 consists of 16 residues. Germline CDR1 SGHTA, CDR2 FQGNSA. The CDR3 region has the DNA TGTGCCAGCAGCTTCGGCATCAGGGGAAGTAACACTGAAGCTTTCTTT. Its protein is CASSFGIRGSNTEAFF.

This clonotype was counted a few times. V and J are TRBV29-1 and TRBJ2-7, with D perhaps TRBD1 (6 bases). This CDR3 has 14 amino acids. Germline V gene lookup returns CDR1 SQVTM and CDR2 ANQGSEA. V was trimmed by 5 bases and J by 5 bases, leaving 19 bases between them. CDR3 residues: CSVPLRSGVDEQYF. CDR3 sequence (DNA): TGCAGCGTTCCTCTCCGCTCAGGGGTGGACGAGCAGTACTTC.

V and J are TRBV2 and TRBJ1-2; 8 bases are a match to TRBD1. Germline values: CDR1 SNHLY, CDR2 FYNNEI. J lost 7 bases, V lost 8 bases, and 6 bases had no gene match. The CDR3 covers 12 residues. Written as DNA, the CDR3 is TGTGCCAGCGGGGCAGGGGGCCGTGGCTACACCTTC. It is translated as CASGAGGRGYTF.

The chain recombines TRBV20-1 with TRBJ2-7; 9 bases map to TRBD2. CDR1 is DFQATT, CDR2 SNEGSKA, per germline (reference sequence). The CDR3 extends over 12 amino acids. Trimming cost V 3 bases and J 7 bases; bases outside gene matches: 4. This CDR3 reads CSARRSGGEQYF. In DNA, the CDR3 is TGCAGTGCTAGGAGGAGCGGGGGGGAGCAGTACTTC.

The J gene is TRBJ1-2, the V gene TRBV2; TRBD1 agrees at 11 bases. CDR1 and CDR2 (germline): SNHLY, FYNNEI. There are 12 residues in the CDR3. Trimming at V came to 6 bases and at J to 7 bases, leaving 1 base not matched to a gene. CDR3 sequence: CASSGTGGGYTF. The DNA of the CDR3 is TGTGCCAGCAGCGGGACAGGGGGTGGCTACACCTTC.

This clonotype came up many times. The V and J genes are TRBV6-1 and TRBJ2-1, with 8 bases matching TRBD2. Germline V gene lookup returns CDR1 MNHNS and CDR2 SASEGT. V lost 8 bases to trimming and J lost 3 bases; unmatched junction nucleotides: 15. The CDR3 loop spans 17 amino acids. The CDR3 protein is CASLVIQGSGVYNEQFF. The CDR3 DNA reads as TGTGCCAGCCTCGTCATTCAGGGTAGCGGGGTCTACAATGAGCAGTTCTTC.

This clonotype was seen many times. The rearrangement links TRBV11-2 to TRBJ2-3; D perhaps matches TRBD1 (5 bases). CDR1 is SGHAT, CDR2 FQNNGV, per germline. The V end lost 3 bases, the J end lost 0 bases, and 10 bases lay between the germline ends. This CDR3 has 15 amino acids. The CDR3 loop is CASSFSRASTDTQYF. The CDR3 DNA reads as TGTGCCAGCAGCTTCTCCAGGGCGAGCACAGATACGCAGTATTTT.

The CDR3: CATSDLQSGITDTQYF. CDR3 DNA: TGTGCCACCAGTGATTTGCAGTCAGGGATCACAGATACGCAGTATTTT. This chain connects TRBV24-1 to TRBJ2-3, with D perhaps matching TRBD1 (5 bases). Germline-derived CDR1 and CDR2 are KGHDR and SFDVKD. Trimming removed 0 bases at V and 2 bases at J, with 11 bases between. This CDR3 spans 16 amino acids.

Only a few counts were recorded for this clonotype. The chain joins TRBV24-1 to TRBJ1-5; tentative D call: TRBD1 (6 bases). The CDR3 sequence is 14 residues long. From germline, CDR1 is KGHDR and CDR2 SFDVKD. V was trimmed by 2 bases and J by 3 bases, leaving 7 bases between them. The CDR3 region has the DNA TGTGCCACCAGTGATTCAGGGGCCAATCAGCCCCAGCATTTT. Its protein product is CATSDSGANQPQHF.

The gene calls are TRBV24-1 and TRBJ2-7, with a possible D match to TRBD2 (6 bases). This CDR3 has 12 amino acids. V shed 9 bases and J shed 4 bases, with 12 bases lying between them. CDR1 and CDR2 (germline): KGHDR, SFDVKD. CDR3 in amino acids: CATGLRTYEQYF. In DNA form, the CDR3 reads TGTGCCACCGGACTAAGGACATACGAGCAGTACTTC.

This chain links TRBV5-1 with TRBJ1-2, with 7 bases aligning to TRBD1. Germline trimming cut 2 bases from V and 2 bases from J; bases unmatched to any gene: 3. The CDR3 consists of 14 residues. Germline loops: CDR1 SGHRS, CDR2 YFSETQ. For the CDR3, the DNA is TGCGCCAGCAGCTTCCAGACAGGGAACTATGGCTACACCTTC. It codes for CASSFQTGNYGYTF. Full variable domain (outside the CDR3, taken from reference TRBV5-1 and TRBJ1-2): KAGVTQTPRYLIKTRGQQVTLSCSPISGHRSVSWYQQTPGQGLQFLFEYFSETQRNKGNFPGRFSGRQFSNSRSEMNVSTLELGDSALYLCASSFQTGNYGYTFGSGTRLTVV.

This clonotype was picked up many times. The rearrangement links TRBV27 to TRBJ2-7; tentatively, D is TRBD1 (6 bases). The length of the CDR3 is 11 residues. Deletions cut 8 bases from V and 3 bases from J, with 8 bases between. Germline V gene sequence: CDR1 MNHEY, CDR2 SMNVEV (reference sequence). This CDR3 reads CASGTNYEQYF. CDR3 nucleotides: TGTGCCAGCGGGACAAACTACGAGCAGTACTTC.

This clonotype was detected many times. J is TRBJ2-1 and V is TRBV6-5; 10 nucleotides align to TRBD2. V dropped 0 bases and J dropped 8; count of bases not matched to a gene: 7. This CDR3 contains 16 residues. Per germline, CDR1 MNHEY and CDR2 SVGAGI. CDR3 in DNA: TGTGCCAGCAGTTACTCCCGAGCGGGAGGGTTCGATGAGCAGTTCTTC. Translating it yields CASSYSRAGGFDEQFF.

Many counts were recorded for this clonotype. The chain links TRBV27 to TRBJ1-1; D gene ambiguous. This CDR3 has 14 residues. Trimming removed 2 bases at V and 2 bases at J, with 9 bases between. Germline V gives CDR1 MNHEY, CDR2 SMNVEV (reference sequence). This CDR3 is CASSLKGINTEAFF. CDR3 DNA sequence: TGTGCCAGCAGTTTAAAGGGAATTAACACTGAAGCTTTCTTT.